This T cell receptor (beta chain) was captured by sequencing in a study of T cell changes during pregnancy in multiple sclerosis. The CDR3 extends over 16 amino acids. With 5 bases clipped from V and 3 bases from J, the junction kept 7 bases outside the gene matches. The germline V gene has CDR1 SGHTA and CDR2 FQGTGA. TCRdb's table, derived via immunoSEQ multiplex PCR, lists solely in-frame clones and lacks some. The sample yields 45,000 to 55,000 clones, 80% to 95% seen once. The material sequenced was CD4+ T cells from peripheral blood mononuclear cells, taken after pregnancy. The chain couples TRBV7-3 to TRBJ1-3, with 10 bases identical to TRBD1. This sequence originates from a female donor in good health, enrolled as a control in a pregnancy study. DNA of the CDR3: TGTGCCAGCAGCAAATCCGGGACAGGGGATGGAAACACCATATATTTT. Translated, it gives CASSKSGTGDGNTIYF. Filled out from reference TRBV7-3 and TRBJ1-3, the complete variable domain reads GAGVSQTPSNKVTEKGKYVELRCDPISGHTALYWYRQSLGQGPEFLIYFQGTGAADDSGLPNDRFFAVRPEGSVSTLKIQRTERGDSAVYLCASSKSGTGDGNTIYFGEGSWLTVV.